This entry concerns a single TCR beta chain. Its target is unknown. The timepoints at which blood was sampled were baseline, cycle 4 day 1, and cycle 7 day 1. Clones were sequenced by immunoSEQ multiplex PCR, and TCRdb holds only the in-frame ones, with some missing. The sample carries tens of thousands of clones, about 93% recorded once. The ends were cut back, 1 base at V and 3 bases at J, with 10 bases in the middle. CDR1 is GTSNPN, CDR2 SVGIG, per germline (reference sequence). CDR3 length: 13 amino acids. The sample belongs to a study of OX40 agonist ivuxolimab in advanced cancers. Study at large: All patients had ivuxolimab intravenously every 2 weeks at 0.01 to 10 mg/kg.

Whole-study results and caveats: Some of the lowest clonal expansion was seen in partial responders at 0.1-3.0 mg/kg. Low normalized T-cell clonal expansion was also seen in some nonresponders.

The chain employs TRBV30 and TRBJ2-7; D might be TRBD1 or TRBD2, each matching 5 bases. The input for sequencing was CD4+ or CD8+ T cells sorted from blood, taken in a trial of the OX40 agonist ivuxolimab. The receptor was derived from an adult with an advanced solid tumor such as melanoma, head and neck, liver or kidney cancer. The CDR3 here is CAWSAGRDYEQYF. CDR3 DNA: TGTGCCTGGAGTGCAGGGAGAGACTACGAGCAGTACTTC.